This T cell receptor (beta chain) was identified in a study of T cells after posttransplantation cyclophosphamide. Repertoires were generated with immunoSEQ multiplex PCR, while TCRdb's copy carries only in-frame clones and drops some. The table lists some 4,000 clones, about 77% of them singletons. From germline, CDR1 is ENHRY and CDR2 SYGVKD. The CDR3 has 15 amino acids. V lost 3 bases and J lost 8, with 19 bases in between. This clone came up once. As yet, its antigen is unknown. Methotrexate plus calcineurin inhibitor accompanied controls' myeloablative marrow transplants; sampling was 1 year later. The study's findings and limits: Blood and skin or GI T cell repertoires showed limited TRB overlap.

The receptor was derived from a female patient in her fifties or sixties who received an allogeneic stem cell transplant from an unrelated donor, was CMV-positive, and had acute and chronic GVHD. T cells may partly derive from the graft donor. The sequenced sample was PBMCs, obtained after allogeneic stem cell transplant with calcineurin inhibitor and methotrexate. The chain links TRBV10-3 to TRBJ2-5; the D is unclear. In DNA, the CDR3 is TGTGCCATCAGTGACCCCAAGGAGCCCGGCGGAACCCAGTACTTC. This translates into CAISDPKEPGGTQYF.